What follows is one T cell receptor beta chain and its context. Its antigen is not known. These data come from a study of graft-versus-host responses after intestinal transplantation. General study points: Ileal or blood samples showed some GvH clones first, and such clones were also found in recipient marrow.

V was clipped by 6 bases and J by 11 bases; unmatched bases: 18. This CDR3 is built from 15 residues. Germline CDR1 is MNHEY and CDR2 is SMNVEV (reference sequence). The method was immunoSEQ multiplex PCR; TCRdb's version includes in-frame clones alone and lacks a portion of them. The sample shows some 90,000 clones, about 93% of them seen only once. The genes are TRBV27 and TRBJ2-5; 7 nucleotides align to TRBD1. This clonotype was sampled from a human donor who received an intestinal transplant. Here the sequenced sample was unstimulated CD8+ T cells sorted from spleen or lymph node cells, taken before intestinal transplant. This CDR3 is CASRPLGGANREQYF. CDR3 sequence (DNA): TGTGCCAGCAGACCCTTAGGGGGCGCGAATAGGGAGCAGTACTTC.